The next 25 T cell receptor beta chains were all read from a single sample in a study of blood T cell repertoires in COVID-19. This table comes from immunoSEQ multiplex PCR, and its TCRdb copy is limited to in-frame clones, with some not included. The sample contains roughly 400,000 clones, 80% to 90% of which appear only once. Specimen: PBMCs or T cells enriched from blood (not recorded which). The receptors were gathered from a man aged 25-45 years who had recovered from COVID-19.

The chain combines TRBV7-9 with TRBJ2-7; perhaps TRBD1 as D (5 bases). The germline gives CDR1 SEHNR, CDR2 FQNEAQ (reference sequence). Trimming removed 1 base at V and 12 bases at J, with 16 bases between. CDR3 length equals 13 residues. The DNA of the CDR3 is TGTGCCAGCAGCTTAGTTGAGCAGGGTGAACGGTACTTC. Translated, it gives CASSLVEQGERYF.

In the case of this clone: At the DNA level, this CDR3 is encoded by other sequences in the same sample as well. This chain uses TRBV11-2 with TRBJ2-7; D call uncertain. There are 11 residues in the CDR3. Germline CDR1 and CDR2: SGHAT and FQNNGV. V lost 4 bases and J 3 bases, leaving 4 bases between the germline ends. CDR3 protein: CASSSLYEQYF. In DNA, the CDR3 is TGTGCCAGCAGCTCTCTCTACGAGCAGTACTTC.

This chain links TRBV28 with TRBJ2-6, with D maybe TRBD2 (5 bases). This CDR3 spans 16 amino acids. CDR1 and CDR2 (germline): MDHEN, SYDVKM. V was pared by 7 bases and J by 1 base, with 14 bases between. The CDR3 spells CASTRERESGANVLTF. The CDR3, as DNA: TGTGCCAGCACTCGGGAAAGGGAGTCTGGGGCCAACGTCCTGACTTTC.

V and J are TRBV15 and TRBJ2-7, with 9 bases that match TRBD2. There are 18 residues in the CDR3. Germline lookup yields CDR1 LNHNV and CDR2 YYDKDF (reference sequence). V trimming: 0 bases; J trimming: 4 bases; junction bases outside the gene matches: 13. CDR3 sequence reads: CATSRDLGLAGRDYEQYF. DNA for the CDR3: TGTGCCACCAGCAGAGACTTAGGGCTAGCGGGAAGAGATTACGAGCAGTACTTC.

The V gene is TRBV5-1, the J gene TRBJ2-2; TRBD2 might be the D (5 bases). V lost 0 bases, J lost 6 bases, and 12 bases lay in between. CDR3 size: 15 residues. Looked up from germline, CDR1 is SGHRS and CDR2 is YFSETQ. DNA of the CDR3: TGCGCCAGCAGCTTGGCCGGGGATTGGGCCGGGGAGCTGTTTTTT. It translates to CASSLAGDWAGELFF.

The rearrangement uses TRBV5-1 and TRBJ2-1; no reliable D call. The CDR3 has 12 residues. From germline, CDR1 is SGHRS and CDR2 YFSETQ. V was trimmed by 4 bases and J by 8 bases, leaving 10 bases between them. The CDR3, as DNA: TGCGCCAGCAGCCCGAGTTTAGATGAGCAGTTCTTC. It encodes CASSPSLDEQFF. Variable domain in full (rest from reference TRBV5-1 and TRBJ2-1): KAGVTQTPRYLIKTRGQQVTLSCSPISGHRSVSWYQQTPGQGLQFLFEYFSETQRNKGNFPGRFSGRQFSNSRSEMNVSTLELGDSALYLCASSPSLDEQFFGPGTRLTVL.

The sample holds one count of this clone. J is TRBJ1-5 and V is TRBV6-2 or TRBV6-3; the D is unclear. Trimming pared 6 bases from V and 0 bases from J, leaving 9 bases between. CDR1 is MNHEY, CDR2 SVGEGT, per germline. The CDR3 covers 14 residues. The CDR3 reads CASSSRYSNQPQHF. In nucleotides, the CDR3 is TGTGCCAGCAGCAGCAGGTATAGCAATCAGCCCCAGCATTTT.

V gene TRBV5-1 combines with J gene TRBJ2-3; 7 bases fit TRBD2. Germline V gene sequence: CDR1 SGHRS, CDR2 YFSETQ. The CDR3 runs to 15 residues. V shed 1 base, J shed 2 bases, and the junction held 4 bases outside the gene matches. In nucleotides, the CDR3 is TGCGCCAGCAGCTTGCGCCTAGCGGACACAGATACGCAGTATTTT. It is translated as CASSLRLADTDTQYF.

This rearrangement joins TRBV29-1 to TRBJ2-7, with 7 nucleotides matching TRBD2. V was clipped by 4 bases and J by 4 bases; unmatched bases: 7. From germline, CDR1 is SQVTM and CDR2 ANQGSEA. The CDR3 extends over 13 amino acids. The CDR3 loop is CSVVETSRYEQYF. The CDR3, as DNA: TGCAGCGTTGTGGAGACTAGCAGGTACGAGCAGTACTTC.

The chain carries TRBV3-1 (or the pseudogene TRBV3-2) and TRBJ2-7; tentative D call: TRBD1 (6 bases). The length of the CDR3 is 15 residues. V dropped 4 bases and J dropped 0 bases, with 13 bases sitting between them. CDR1 is LGHDT, CDR2 YNNKEL, per germline (reference sequence). The CDR3 DNA sequence: TGTGCCAGCAGCCCCGGACAGAAAAGCTCCTACGAGCAGTACTTC. Its protein product is CASSPGQKSSYEQYF.

This clone was seen a handful of times. This rearrangement joins TRBV3-1 (or the pseudogene TRBV3-2) to TRBJ1-3, with D possibly being TRBD1 (5 bases). CDR1 is LGHDT and CDR2 is YNNKEL in the germline V gene (reference sequence). The CDR3 is 15 residues long. With 1 base removed from V and 3 bases from J, the gap between germline ends came to 10 bases. CDR3 nucleotides: TGTGCCAGCAGCCAAGTACAGGTTCGTGGAAACACCATATATTTT. This encodes CASSQVQVRGNTIYF.

The chain recombines TRBV13 with TRBJ2-7, with 7 bases matching TRBD1. The junction had 7 bases not matched to a gene; V was cut back by 5 bases and J by 3 bases. The CDR3 runs 14 residues. Per germline, CDR1 PRHDT and CDR2 FYEKMQ (reference sequence). The CDR3 protein is CASSNQDRIYEQYF. As DNA, the CDR3 is TGTGCCAGCAGCAACCAGGACAGGATCTACGAGCAGTACTTC.

This chain connects TRBV5-1 to TRBJ2-3; no definite D call. V was shortened by 2 bases and J by 0 bases, with 7 bases between the two germline ends. The V gene's germline CDR1 is SGHRS and CDR2 YFSETQ. This CDR3 has 14 residues. The CDR3 region is CASSFFGSTDTQYF. The CDR3 DNA is TGCGCCAGCAGCTTCTTCGGGAGCACAGATACGCAGTATTTT.

The rearrangement links TRBV10-2 to TRBJ2-2, with TRBD1 matching 10 bases. V shed 7 bases, J shed 4 bases, and the junction held 3 bases outside the gene matches. Germline V gene data show CDR1 as WSHSY and CDR2 as SAAADI. The CDR3 covers 14 residues. The CDR3 reads CASTGQGSTGELFF. The CDR3 bases are TGCGCCAGCACGGGACAGGGGTCCACCGGGGAGCTGTTTTTT.

This chain links TRBV5-1 with TRBJ2-5; D is perhaps TRBD1 (6 bases). The V and J ends lost 4 bases and 5 bases respectively, with 18 bases between them. Germline assignment: CDR1 SGHRS and CDR2 YFSETQ. The length of the CDR3 is 15 residues. DNA of the CDR3: TGCGCCAGCAGCAGTGGGACACTGGATCTTGAGACCCAGTACTTC. Its protein is CASSSGTLDLETQYF.

This chain links TRBV3-1 (or the pseudogene TRBV3-2) with TRBJ1-1; maybe TRBD1 (6 bases). Germline values: CDR1 LGHDT, CDR2 YNNKEL (reference sequence). CDR3 length equals 14 residues. V lost 0 bases to trimming and J lost 4 bases, with 9 bases between them. The CDR3 protein is CASSQDLGATEAFF. CDR3 nucleotides: TGTGCCAGCAGCCAAGATTTGGGGGCCACTGAAGCTTTCTTT.

The chain carries TRBV7-6 and TRBJ2-1; D unresolved. Deletions cut 2 bases from V and 11 bases from J, with 13 bases between. Germline lookup yields CDR1 SGHVS and CDR2 FNYEAQ. The CDR3 extends over 13 amino acids. DNA of the CDR3: TGTGCCAGCAGCTTACTCGGCGGCCTACAGCAGTTCTTC. Encoded protein: CASSLLGGLQQFF.

The CDR3 is CASSQRKTSGRDTGELFF. DNA for the CDR3: TGTGCCAGCAGCCAACGTAAGACTAGCGGGAGAGACACCGGGGAGCTGTTTTTT. The rearrangement joins TRBV14 to TRBJ2-2; 12 positions agree with TRBD2. The trim removed 2 bases at V and 3 bases at J, leaving 7 bases unmatched. Germline V gene sequence: CDR1 SGHDN, CDR2 FVKESK. This CDR3 is built from 18 residues.

This chain uses TRBV6-1 with TRBJ2-1; 7 positions match TRBD2. Germline CDR1 is MNHNS and CDR2 is SASEGT. The CDR3 has 16 amino acids. V lost 1 base to trimming and J lost 3 bases; unmatched junction nucleotides: 6. The CDR3: CASSEERAGYYNEQFF. CDR3 nucleotides: TGTGCCAGCAGTGAAGAACGAGCGGGGTACTACAATGAGCAGTTCTTC.

The rearrangement joins TRBV10-1 to TRBJ1-1; no reliable D call. V shed 3 bases and J shed 6 bases, with 11 bases lying between them. This CDR3 spans 13 amino acids. Germline values: CDR1 WNHNN, CDR2 SYGVQD (reference sequence). CDR3 loop: CASSDSGSSEAFF. CDR3 nucleotide sequence: TGCGCCAGCAGTGATTCCGGGTCATCTGAAGCTTTCTTT.

The chain has TRBV28 and TRBJ2-7, with D perhaps matching TRBD2 (6 bases). The CDR3 has 13 residues. The germline V and J ends were trimmed by 11 bases and 4 bases, with 18 bases remaining between them. Germline CDR1 and CDR2: MDHEN and SYDVKM. This CDR3 reads CASQAGTQYEQYF. The CDR3 DNA sequence: TGTGCCTCACAAGCCGGGACTCAATACGAGCAGTACTTC.

This clone was seen a single time. The rearrangement links TRBV5-1 to TRBJ2-1; 9 bases match TRBD1. Looked up from germline, CDR1 is SGHRS and CDR2 is YFSETQ. The V segment lost 0 bases and the J segment 10 bases; nucleotides outside the gene matches: 8. The CDR3 has 15 residues. CDR3 in amino acids: CASSLGAAGQGEQFF. Here the CDR3 DNA reads TGCGCCAGCAGCTTGGGAGCAGCGGGACAGGGAGAGCAGTTCTTC.

This clone has only a few counts. The rearrangement joins TRBV5-4 to TRBJ1-1, with 8 bases aligning to TRBD1. The junction had 2 bases not matched to a gene; V was cut back by 4 bases and J by 3 bases. This CDR3 contains 13 residues. CDR1 is SGHNT and CDR2 is YYREEE in the germline V gene (reference sequence). CDR3 DNA: TGTGCCAGCAGCCCGGACAGGGACACTGAAGCTTTCTTT. Protein sequence: CASSPDRDTEAFF.

The CDR3 coding sequence is TGTGCCAGCAGGATCCCAGATGTAGATACGCAGTATTTT. As protein: CASRIPDVDTQYF. This sequence joins TRBV6-5 and TRBJ2-3, with D unclear. Germline CDR1 MNHEY, CDR2 SVGAGI. V was clipped by 6 bases and J by 5 bases, with 12 bases between them. The CDR3 is made up of 13 amino acids.

V usage is TRBV5-6 and J usage is TRBJ1-3, with TRBD1 matching 8 bases. The V gene's germline CDR1 is SGHDT and CDR2 YYEEEE. Germline trimming cut 4 bases from V and 0 bases from J; bases unmatched to any gene: 12. This CDR3 spans 18 amino acids. CDR3 in DNA: TGTGCCAGCAGCCTTAACTCCGGGACAGGACTCTCTGGAAACACCATATATTTT. Protein sequence: CASSLNSGTGLSGNTIYF.